One and the same sample provided the 30 T cell receptor beta chains below, sequenced in a study of PD-1 blockade in classical Hodgkin lymphoma. Sequencing was performed with immunoSEQ multiplex PCR; in TCRdb, only in-frame clones are kept and a portion is missing. The sample lists about 98,000 clones, 80% to 95% occurring once. Relapse was seen in all patients after autologous stem cell transplantation, and brentuximab vedotin exposure was variable. This sample comprised peripheral blood mononuclear cells (PBMCs), obtained at baseline. These receptors were obtained from a human donor with classical Hodgkin lymphoma.

The V and J genes are TRBV11-2 and TRBJ2-1; D not resolved. Germline lookup yields CDR1 SGHAT and CDR2 FQNNGV. The CDR3 extends over 12 amino acids. V was cut by 1 base and J by 8 bases, with 6 bases left in between. The CDR3 here is CASSLGIHEQFF. The CDR3 nucleotides read TGTGCCAGCAGCTTAGGCATACATGAGCAGTTCTTC.

The chain carries TRBV6-5 and TRBJ1-5, with a tentative D call TRBD1 (6 bases). The CDR3 runs to 15 residues. The germline V gene has CDR1 MNHEY and CDR2 SVGAGI. Between the trimmed V and J ends, which lost 4 bases and 0 bases, there was a span of 10 bases. CDR3 sequence reads: CASSWGHNSNQPQHF. The DNA for the CDR3 is TGTGCCAGCAGTTGGGGACATAATAGCAATCAGCCCCAGCATTTT.

This chain joins TRBV5-1 and TRBJ1-2; 9 nucleotides align to TRBD1. The CDR3 runs 15 residues. CDR1 and CDR2 (germline): SGHRS, YFSETQ. J lost 4 bases, V lost 0 bases, and 4 bases had no gene match. In DNA form, the CDR3 reads TGCGCCAGCAGCTTGGTTACGGGACAGGGCTATGGCTACACCTTC. Its protein is CASSLVTGQGYGYTF.

The chain employs TRBV11-1 and TRBJ2-6, with 8 bases aligning to TRBD1. Germline V gene lookup returns CDR1 SGHAT and CDR2 FQDESV (reference sequence). The junction had 10 bases not matched to a gene; V was cut back by 5 bases and J by 1 base. This CDR3 contains 18 residues. CDR3 in amino acids: CASSARDRRASGANVLTF. In nucleotides, the CDR3 is TGTGCCAGCAGCGCCCGGGACAGGAGAGCATCTGGGGCCAACGTCCTGACTTTC. Combining the CDR3 with reference TRBV11-1 and TRBJ2-6 gives the whole variable domain EAEVAQSPRYKITEKSQAVAFWCDPISGHATLYWYRQILGQGPELLVQFQDESVVDDSQLPKDRFSAERLKGVDSTLKIQPAELGDSAMYLCASSARDRRASGANVLTFGAGSRLTVL.

The chain employs TRBV6-4 and TRBJ1-1; 7 positions agree with TRBD1. This CDR3 spans 15 amino acids. Germline values: CDR1 MRHNA, CDR2 SNTAGT. V shed 0 bases and J 5 bases; nucleotides not matched to a gene: 6. CDR3 nucleotides: TGTGCCAGCAGTGACTCGAAACAGGGGAGGACTGAAGCTTTCTTT. Its translation: CASSDSKQGRTEAFF.

The V and J genes are TRBV14 and TRBJ2-1; 9 bases are a match to TRBD2. This CDR3 has 13 residues. The trim removed 1 base at V and 9 bases at J, leaving 1 base unmatched. The germline V gene has CDR1 SGHDN and CDR2 FVKESK. Here the CDR3 reads CASSQVGLAEQFF. The CDR3 DNA sequence: TGTGCCAGCAGCCAAGTGGGACTAGCTGAGCAGTTCTTC.

V usage is TRBV4-2 and J usage is TRBJ2-1; 9 positions agree with TRBD2. V was pared by 0 bases and J by 1 base, with 4 bases of the junction left unmatched. This CDR3 is built from 17 residues. Germline CDR1 and CDR2: LGHNA and YNFKEQ. CDR3 nucleotides: TGTGCCAGCAGCCAAGAGAGCCTAGCGGGATCCTACAATGAGCAGTTCTTC. As protein: CASSQESLAGSYNEQFF.

The chain carries TRBV4-1 and TRBJ2-2; 9 bases are shared with TRBD1. V dropped 0 bases and J dropped 5; count of bases not matched to a gene: 7. The V gene's germline CDR1 is MGHRA and CDR2 YSYEKL. The CDR3 covers 17 residues. The CDR3 reads CASSQDSGTGRTGELFF. CDR3 in DNA: TGCGCCAGCAGCCAAGACTCGGGGACAGGGCGAACCGGGGAGCTGTTTTTT.

Worth noting for this clone: The junction departs from the called germline gene at one end, perhaps through a read error. The rearrangement joins TRBV7-7 to TRBJ2-5; no clear D gene. Germline assignment: CDR1 SSHAT and CDR2 FNYEAQ (reference sequence). CDR3 size: 13 residues. This chain's CDR3 is CASSLEFRETQYF. CDR3 nucleotide sequence: TGTGCTAGCAGCTTAGAGTTTCGGGAGACCCAGTACTTC.

The J gene is TRBJ2-7, the V gene TRBV19; TRBD1 agrees at 7 bases. Losses at the gene ends were 4 bases for V and 1 base for J; bases not matched to a gene: 1. Germline CDR1 is LNHDA and CDR2 is SQIVND (reference sequence). The CDR3 is 13 residues long. The chain's CDR3 is CASSKGASYEQYF. CDR3 bases: TGTGCCAGTAGTAAGGGGGCTTCCTACGAGCAGTACTTC.

The chain has TRBV7-9 and TRBJ1-1; D may be TRBD1 (6 bases). V was trimmed by 5 bases and J by 6 bases, leaving 19 bases between them. CDR1 SEHNR and CDR2 FQNEAQ come from the germline V gene (reference sequence). This CDR3 is built from 15 residues. The CDR3 DNA reads TGTGCCAGCAGCGACACCAATACAGGGTGGCCTGAAGCTTTCTTT. Amino acids: CASSDTNTGWPEAFF.

This chain uses TRBV18 with TRBJ2-7; TRBD1 aligns across 7 bases. This CDR3 has 15 residues. With 1 base clipped from V and 2 bases from J, the junction kept 5 bases outside the gene matches. Germline CDR1 reads KGHSH; CDR2 reads LQKENI. CDR3 in amino acids: CASSPRGQTPYEQYF. CDR3 coding DNA: TGTGCCAGCTCACCACGGGGACAGACCCCCTACGAGCAGTACTTC.

The CDR3 nucleotides read TGTGCCAGCAGTTTAGAGGTGGTCAACACTGAAGCTTTCTTT. It specifies CASSLEVVNTEAFF. V usage is TRBV28 and J usage is TRBJ1-1, with no clear D. The germline V gene has CDR1 MDHEN and CDR2 SYDVKM. V dropped 2 bases and J dropped 2 bases, with 9 bases sitting between them. CDR3 size: 14 residues.

The chain couples TRBV5-1 to TRBJ2-2, with D unresolved. This CDR3 is 16 amino acids long. Trimming left V 0 bases short and J 1 base short, with 10 bases between. Per the germline V gene, CDR1 is SGHRS and CDR2 is YFSETQ. CDR3 amino acids: CASSLAGILNTGELFF. The CDR3 DNA reads as TGCGCCAGCAGCTTGGCCGGTATCTTGAACACCGGGGAGCTGTTTTTT.

This chain connects TRBV10-2 to TRBJ2-3, with 9 bases fitting TRBD2. The CDR3 length is 18 residues. Per germline, CDR1 WSHSY and CDR2 SAAADI. Germline trimming cut 4 bases from V and 3 bases from J; bases unmatched to any gene: 14. CDR3 amino acids: CASSGARRDSGRTDTQYF. The CDR3 DNA is TGCGCCAGCAGTGGGGCGAGGAGGGATAGCGGGAGAACAGATACGCAGTATTTT.

The rearrangement links TRBV27 to TRBJ2-7; 8 positions match TRBD1. CDR3 length: 19 residues. Per germline, CDR1 MNHEY and CDR2 SMNVEV (reference sequence). Trimming cost V 1 base and J 4 bases; bases outside gene matches: 18. CDR3 sequence (DNA): TGTGCCAGCAGTTTATGGTTTCGGCAGCCCGGGACAGGACCTTACGAGCAGTACTTC. It translates to CASSLWFRQPGTGPYEQYF.

The chain couples TRBV5-1 to TRBJ1-3; D possibly corresponds to TRBD1 (5 bases). The CDR3 is 15 amino acids. From germline, CDR1 is SGHRS and CDR2 YFSETQ. Between the trimmed V and J ends, which lost 1 base and 1 base, there was a span of 9 bases. The CDR3 protein is CASSLSTGSGNTIYF. CDR3 coding DNA: TGCGCCAGCAGCTTGAGTACAGGTTCTGGAAACACCATATATTTT.

The CDR3 protein is CASSRGTEAFF. DNA for the CDR3: TGTGCCAGCAGCCGCGGCACTGAAGCTTTCTTT. This chain joins TRBV5-4 and TRBJ1-1, with D unclear. Deletions cut 4 bases from V and 4 bases from J, with 5 bases between. The CDR3 is 11 residues long. Germline V gene lookup returns CDR1 SGHNT and CDR2 YYREEE (reference sequence).

The chain uses TRBV7-3 and TRBJ2-2; unclear D gene. V was pared by 3 bases and J by 5 bases, with 4 bases between. CDR3 size: 12 residues. The germline V gene has CDR1 SGHTA and CDR2 FQGTGA. The CDR3 DNA reads as TGTGCCAGCAGCTTTCAAACCGGGGAGCTGTTTTTT. This codes for CASSFQTGELFF.

This chain links TRBV5-1 with TRBJ1-5; D unclear. The CDR3 is made up of 16 amino acids. The germline V and J ends were trimmed by 0 bases and 0 bases, with 10 bases remaining between them. CDR1 and CDR2 from the germline V gene are SGHRS and YFSETQ. CDR3 nucleotides: TGCGCCAGCAGCTTGGGGGCAGGCAATAGCAATCAGCCCCAGCATTTT. This encodes CASSLGAGNSNQPQHF. The full variable domain, its missing parts supplied by reference TRBV5-1 and TRBJ1-5, is KAGVTQTPRYLIKTRGQQVTLSCSPISGHRSVSWYQQTPGQGLQFLFEYFSETQRNKGNFPGRFSGRQFSNSRSEMNVSTLELGDSALYLCASSLGAGNSNQPQHFGDGTRLSIL.

This sequence joins TRBV7-2 and TRBJ1-5; D not resolved. V gave up 5 bases and J gave up 6 bases, with 14 bases separating them. CDR1 is SGHTA and CDR2 is FQGNSA in the germline V gene. The CDR3 spans 14 residues. This chain's CDR3 is CASSPPGLGQPQHF. CDR3 sequence (DNA): TGTGCCAGCAGCCCCCCTGGCTTGGGTCAGCCCCAGCATTTT. Full variable domain (remainder filled in from reference TRBV7-2 and TRBJ1-5): GAGVSQSPSNKVTEKGKDVELRCDPISGHTALYWYRQSLGQGLEFLIYFQGNSAPDKSGLPSDRFSAERTGGSVSTLTIQRTQQEDSAVYLCASSPPGLGQPQHFGDGTRLSIL.

This clone was recorded only once. V usage is TRBV6-5 and J usage is TRBJ2-1, with D possibly being TRBD1 (5 bases). This CDR3 is built from 12 residues. The germline CDR1 and CDR2 sequences are MNHEY and SVGAGI. Trimming took 5 bases from V and 7 from J, leaving 9 bases between them. The CDR3: CASSSRVNEQFF. In DNA form, the CDR3 reads TGTGCCAGCAGTAGCAGGGTGAATGAGCAGTTCTTC.

The chain couples TRBV5-1 to TRBJ2-1; D possibly corresponds to TRBD2 (6 bases). There are 15 residues in the CDR3. Germline V lookup: CDR1 SGHRS, CDR2 YFSETQ. Trimming cost V 7 bases and J 7 bases, with 21 bases left between them. CDR3: CASVPGDSRRNEQFF. CDR3 nucleotides: TGCGCCAGCGTACCCGGGGACTCCCGAAGAAATGAGCAGTTCTTC.

The chain is built from TRBV10-1 and TRBJ2-1, with 13 bases aligning to TRBD2. This CDR3 comprises 15 residues. V shed 4 bases and J 7 bases; nucleotides not matched to a gene: 4. CDR1 and CDR2 from the germline V gene are WNHNN and SYGVQD (reference sequence). The CDR3 nucleotides read TGCGCCAGCAGTGGGACTAGCGGGAGACGAAATGAGCAGTTCTTC. Translated: CASSGTSGRRNEQFF.

The rearrangement uses TRBV29-1 and TRBJ2-1; D unclear. V was trimmed by 2 bases and J by 7 bases, leaving 6 bases between them. The CDR3 contains 11 residues. Germline V gene data show CDR1 as SQVTM and CDR2 as ANQGSEA. CDR3 sequence reads: CSVEPPNEQFF. The CDR3 nucleotides are TGCAGCGTTGAACCCCCGAATGAGCAGTTCTTC.

The chain employs TRBV29-1 and TRBJ1-1; no clear D. Per the germline V gene, CDR1 is SQVTM and CDR2 is ANQGSEA. Trimming cost V 3 bases and J 6 bases, with 14 bases left between them. This CDR3 has 13 amino acids. The CDR3 spells CSVDRPHNPEAFF. CDR3 coding DNA: TGCAGCGTTGACAGGCCCCATAACCCTGAAGCTTTCTTT.

The V gene is TRBV13, the J gene TRBJ2-1; D may be TRBD2 (6 bases). V was clipped by 2 bases and J by 3 bases, with 14 bases between them. Germline CDR1 and CDR2: PRHDT and FYEKMQ (reference sequence). The CDR3 consists of 16 residues. CDR3 DNA: TGTGCCAGCAGCTTAAATAGGAGGGCTATCTACAATGAGCAGTTCTTC. Protein: CASSLNRRAIYNEQFF.

V and J are TRBV9 and TRBJ2-1; D remains ambiguous. Germline CDR1 is SGDLS and CDR2 is YYNGEE. CDR3 length: 16 residues. V was shortened by 4 bases and J by 2 bases, with 16 bases between the two germline ends. The CDR3 reads CASSPTAGPPYNEQFF. CDR3 coding DNA: TGTGCCAGCAGCCCCACAGCCGGGCCACCCTACAATGAGCAGTTCTTC.

The chain links TRBV7-8 to TRBJ2-1, with 8 bases identical to TRBD2. With V trimmed by 4 bases and J by 6 bases, 8 bases remained unmatched. The germline gives CDR1 SGHVS, CDR2 FQNEAQ. The CDR3 is 15 residues long. The CDR3: CASSYPGLGRNEQFF. CDR3 DNA sequence: TGTGCCAGCAGCTATCCGGGACTAGGGCGCAATGAGCAGTTCTTC.

The genes are TRBV7-9 and TRBJ2-6; maybe TRBD2 (5 bases). Trimming pared 4 bases from V and 2 bases from J, leaving 12 bases between. CDR1 is SEHNR and CDR2 is FQNEAQ in the germline V gene (reference sequence). The CDR3 is 16 amino acids. The CDR3 coding sequence is TGTGCCAGCAGCTACTATACCGGGACTGGGGCCAACGTCCTGACTTTC. As protein: CASSYYTGTGANVLTF.